This T cell receptor beta chain was retrieved from a study of blood T cell repertoires in COVID-19. Study background: Samples came from the United States, Italy and Spain, spanning acute and convalescent COVID-19.

Germline values: CDR1 SEHNR, CDR2 FQNEAQ (reference sequence). V lost 1 base and J 3 bases, leaving 10 bases between the germline ends. This CDR3 is built from 15 residues. Sequencing used immunoSEQ multiplex PCR; TCRdb keeps in-frame clones, though not all of them. The sample has about 180,000 clones, 89% seen once; the top ten hold around 1.9%. The chain links TRBV7-9 to TRBJ2-1; maybe TRBD1 (5 bases). The sequence came from a man aged 18 to 30 who had recovered from COVID-19. The sequenced material came from peripheral blood. The CDR3 DNA reads as TGTGCCAGCAGCTTAGGGATAGGGGTCTACAATGAGCAGTTCTTC. Its protein product is CASSLGIGVYNEQFF.